Presented here are 3 T cell receptor beta chains from one specimen sequenced in a study of T cell repertoires in cytomegalovirus infection. Their antigen targets remain unknown. TCRdb re-derived calls from the reads in MiXCR, one entry per CDR3 protein. The top ten clones hold 48% of a sample with 450,000 to 650,000 distinct CDR3 sequences, about 40% of them seen once. The sample was cultured PBMCs, taken from culture after CMV antigen stimulation. The origin of the receptors is a human donor in good health (CMV status not recorded). Some clones in this sample may be carry-over from other donors' samples.

The chain couples TRBV7-4 to TRBJ2-5, with D perhaps TRBD2 (6 bases). Trimming cost V 0 bases and J 5 bases, with 13 bases left between them. The CDR3 is 15 residues long. Per the germline V gene, CDR1 is SGHVT and CDR2 is SQSDAQ. The CDR3 DNA sequence: TGTGCCAGCAGCTTAGCGGAGGGGCAGCTGGAGACCCAGTACTTC. Translated, it gives CASSLAEGQLETQYF.

This clonotype has only a few counts. The chain carries TRBV7-9 and TRBJ2-5; no clear D gene. The CDR3 is 18 residues long. Germline CDR1 and CDR2: SEHNR and FQNEAQ (reference sequence). With 3 bases removed from V and 1 base from J, the gap between germline ends came to 21 bases. The CDR3 bases are TGTGCCAGCAGCTTCCGTGGACCGGGCCTTTATACCCAAGAGACCCAGTACTTC. Translating it yields CASSFRGPGLYTQETQYF.

The chain recombines TRBV6-2 or TRBV6-3 with TRBJ2-3, with D perhaps being TRBD1 or TRBD2 (5 bases each). Germline V gene lookup returns CDR1 MNHEY and CDR2 SVGEGT. The ends were cut back, 4 bases at V and 13 bases at J, with 24 bases in the middle. The CDR3 has 15 amino acids. The chain's CDR3 is CASSSGTGSPFREYF. The CDR3 DNA follows: TGTGCCAGCAGTTCAGGGACGGGCAGTCCCTTCAGGGAGTATTTT.